The clone carrying this T cell receptor beta chain was counted ten times or more. Its antigen is not identified. The data are from a study of CD8 T cells in ankylosing spondylitis. Study outcomes and limitations: In reactive arthritis synovial fluid and blood, some motif variants had been reported before. What seemed typical of ankylosing spondylitis blood was a TCR beta motif built from under 10 highly homologous variants.

Making the TCR beta libraries involved quantitative 5'-RACE with molecular barcodes. One entry per CDR3 protein, called by TCRdb with MiXCR from the 5' RACE reads. The repertoire holds 500,000 to 650,000 distinct CDR3 sequences, with over 4% as singletons. Unmatched junction bases numbered 15, after V lost 5 bases and J lost 7 bases. The CDR3 length is 17 residues. Germline V gene lookup returns CDR1 SEHNR and CDR2 FQNEAQ (reference sequence). The source is a male donor with ankylosing spondylitis. This chain uses TRBV7-9 with TRBJ2-1, with 9 bases lining up with TRBD2. Sequenced sample: blood, either unsorted or a sorted T cell fraction (not recorded which). CDR3 sequence reads: CASSPRWRGGLLNEQFF. For the CDR3, the DNA is TGTGCCAGCAGCCCCCGTTGGCGGGGGGGACTTCTAAATGAGCAGTTCTTC.